This TCR beta chain is drawn from a study of T cell responses to AZD1222 COVID-19 vaccine. Notes on the study in general: Baseline seropositivity characterized only six AZD1222 recipients.

On this clone itself: Its antigen is currently unknown. Other DNA sequences in this sample translate to the same CDR3.

Clones were read by immunoSEQ multiplex PCR, and TCRdb kept only the in-frame ones, dropping some. The sample contains 50,000 to 70,000 clones, about 85% of which appear only once. This CDR3 comprises 15 residues. V gave up 3 bases and J gave up 2 bases, with 14 bases separating them. The germline V gene encodes CDR1 LGHDT and CDR2 YNNKEL (reference sequence). The chain uses TRBV3-1 (or the pseudogene TRBV3-2) and TRBJ2-7; tentatively, D is TRBD1 or TRBD2 (5 bases each). The source material was peripheral blood, sampled on day 0 of MenACWY control vaccination. The TCR originated in an adult in good health. This chain's CDR3 is CASSQGRAPAYEQYF. CDR3 bases: TGTGCCAGCAGCCAGGGGCGGGCCCCAGCCTACGAGCAGTACTTC.